This T cell receptor (beta chain) came from a study of T cells after yellow fever vaccination. Study-wide findings and caveats: Repertoires obtained by FACS sorting could include abundant clonotypes that entered as contaminants from the bulk population. Most primary-vaccination clones reappeared after the booster (96% CD4, approximately 88% CD8).

5'RACE template switching generated TCR cDNA, adding a universal primer site and UMIs. Each CDR3 protein gets one entry after TCRdb re-called the 5' RACE reads with MiXCR. The sample carries a few hundred thousand distinct CDR3 sequences, around 4.4% recorded once. This clonotype has ten or more counts. Its matching antigen is unknown. The origin of this receptor is a man between 18 and 35 years old who received the YFV17D yellow fever vaccine. The source was PBMCs, collected 15 days after the yellow fever booster vaccination.

CDR3 loop: CASSGGEQFF. CDR3 coding DNA: TGTGCCAGCAGCGGGGGTGAGCAGTTCTTC. This sequence joins TRBV7-9 and TRBJ2-1; D might be TRBD1 or TRBD2, each matching 5 bases. V lost 5 bases and J lost 9, with 5 bases in between. From germline, CDR1 is SEHNR and CDR2 FQNEAQ (reference sequence). The CDR3 has 10 amino acids.